The clone carrying this T cell receptor beta chain was counted only a few times. Its target is unknown. cDNA synthesis used the whole RNA isolate, giving expressed TCRB sequences. Clones were read by immunoSEQ multiplex PCR, and TCRdb kept only the in-frame ones, dropping some. Altogether roughly 150,000 clones are present, 8% to 8.5% being singletons, with the ten largest covering around 0.5%. The V gene end was trimmed by 8 bases and the J gene end by 6 bases; junction bases not matched to a gene: 1. Germline CDR1 is WSHSY and CDR2 is SAAADI. This CDR3 is 13 amino acids long. Blood was drawn once from each donor into heparinised tubes. The draws averaged roughly 120 mL. The authors sorted CD4+ naive, central memory, regulatory and stem cell-like memory cells via CD45RO/CCR7/CD25/CD127/CD95/CD27. In all sorted populations, purity surpassed 98%. This sample stems from a study of beta chain features in type 1 diabetes. Overall study context: Examination spanned about 110 million sorted cells from all samples.

Study-level points and caveats: Moderate yet significant TCRB CDR3 shortening was seen in Type 1 diabetes patients in all four CD4+ subsets.

Sample: central memory CD4+ T cells from blood. The receptor's source is a woman under 30 with type 1 diabetes. This sequence joins TRBV10-2 and TRBJ2-2, with 12 positions matching TRBD2. CDR3 in amino acids: CASASGRAGELFF. CDR3 nucleotides: TGCGCCAGCGCTAGCGGGAGGGCCGGGGAGCTGTTTTTT.